These 2 T cell receptor beta chains share one sample of origin, sequenced in a study of vaccination effects on CD4 cells after COVID-19. The antigens these receptors bind are not known. Measured with immunoSEQ multiplex PCR; TCRdb has only the in-frame clones, and not every one. Counted here are tens of thousands of clones, about 86% occurring once; the ten biggest clones make up approximately 1.3%. Antigen-specific CD4+ T cells were first expanded with viral peptide pools by the ViraFEST assay and only then sequenced. Having been cultured for around ten days, the cells underwent CD4+ T cell isolation. All participants had two doses of either the BNT162b2 or mRNA-1273 vaccine. This sample comprised CD4+ T cells from PBMCs cultured with HCoV-229E spike peptides, obtained after COVID-19 vaccination. Receptors were obtained from a human donor who received a COVID-19 vaccine.

This chain joins TRBV6-6 and TRBJ1-5, with TRBD1 matching over 7 bases. The ends lost 5 bases at V and 3 bases at J; junction bases unmatched: 4. CDR3 length: 14 residues. CDR1 and CDR2 (germline): MNHNY, SVGAGI (reference sequence). CDR3 sequence: CASSLDRDNQPQHF. The DNA of the CDR3 is TGTGCCAGCAGTCTCGACAGGGACAATCAGCCCCAGCATTTT.

The rearrangement uses TRBV12-3 or TRBV12-4 and TRBJ1-1; D ambiguous. The V end lost 6 bases, the J end lost 4 bases, and 9 bases lay between the germline ends. CDR3 length equals 12 residues. The CDR3 DNA sequence: TGTGCCAGCAGCCACCGAGGCACTGAAGCTTTCTTT. Translated, it gives CASSHRGTEAFF.